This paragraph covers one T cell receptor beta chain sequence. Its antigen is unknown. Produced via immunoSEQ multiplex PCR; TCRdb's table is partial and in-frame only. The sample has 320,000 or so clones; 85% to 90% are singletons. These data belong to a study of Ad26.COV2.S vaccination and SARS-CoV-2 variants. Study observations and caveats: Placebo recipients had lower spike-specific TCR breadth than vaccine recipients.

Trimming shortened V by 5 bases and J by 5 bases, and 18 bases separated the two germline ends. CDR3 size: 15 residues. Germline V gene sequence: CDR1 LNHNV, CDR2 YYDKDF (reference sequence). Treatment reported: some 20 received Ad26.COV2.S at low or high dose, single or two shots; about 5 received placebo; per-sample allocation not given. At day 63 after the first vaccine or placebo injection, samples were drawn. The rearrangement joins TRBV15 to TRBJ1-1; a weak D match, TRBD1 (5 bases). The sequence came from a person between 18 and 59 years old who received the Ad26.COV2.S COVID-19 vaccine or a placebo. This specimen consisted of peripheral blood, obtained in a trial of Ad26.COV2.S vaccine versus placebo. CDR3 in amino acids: CATSLRPGVRTEAFF. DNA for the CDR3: TGTGCCACCAGCCTAAGGCCGGGGGTTCGAACTGAAGCTTTCTTT.